The 5 T cell receptor beta chains presented below share a single source sample, sequenced in a study of technical replicates of blood from several donors. Data came from immunoSEQ multiplex PCR; TCRdb stores just in-frame clones and leaves some out. The sample shows around 70,000 clones, approximately 93% of them seen only once. Sample: T cells isolated from PBMCs. The source is a human donor in good health.

This clone was seen a few times. This chain joins TRBV4-1 and TRBJ1-5, with 9 bases fitting TRBD1. Germline loops: CDR1 MGHRA, CDR2 YSYEKL. The CDR3 extends over 16 amino acids. The V and J ends lost 3 bases and 1 base, in that order; junction bases with no gene match: 4. CDR3 region: CASSHRTGGSNQPQHF. CDR3 bases: TGCGCCAGCAGCCATCGCACAGGGGGCAGCAATCAGCCCCAGCATTTT.

The chain joins TRBV4-1 to TRBJ1-6; D is ambiguous. CDR1 MGHRA and CDR2 YSYEKL come from the germline V gene. The CDR3 contains 12 residues. Trimming stripped 4 bases from V and 9 bases from J, with 7 bases between. CDR3: CASSPEGSPLHF. The CDR3 region has the DNA TGCGCCAGCAGCCCCGAGGGTTCACCCCTCCACTTT.

This chain joins TRBV19 and TRBJ2-1; D is unresolved. The ends were cut back, 4 bases at V and 6 bases at J, with 4 bases in the middle. Germline values: CDR1 LNHDA, CDR2 SQIVND (reference sequence). The CDR3 totals 11 residues. The CDR3 sequence: CASSTGNEQFF. The CDR3 DNA reads as TGTGCCAGTAGTACAGGCAATGAGCAGTTCTTC.

This clone was observed a handful of times. The chain joins TRBV28 to TRBJ2-2; the match to TRBD2 covers 12 bases. CDR3 length: 16 residues. The germline CDR1 and CDR2 sequences are MDHEN and SYDVKM. V lost 4 bases and J lost 7; bases outside the gene matches: 7. The CDR3 DNA is TGTGCCAGCAGTTCCGGACTAGCGGGACCCAACGGGGAGCTGTTTTTT. Translated: CASSSGLAGPNGELFF.

The chain combines TRBV4-1 with TRBJ2-2; D is perhaps TRBD1 (5 bases). Per the germline V gene, CDR1 is MGHRA and CDR2 is YSYEKL. Trimming took off 1 base at V and 2 bases at J, with 20 bases between the two ends. The CDR3 sequence is 19 residues long. CDR3 protein: CASSQVVAGMFPNTGELFF. The CDR3 DNA is TGCGCCAGCAGCCAAGTAGTGGCAGGGATGTTCCCTAACACCGGGGAGCTGTTTTTT.